This T cell receptor (beta chain) derives from a study of blood T cell repertoires in COVID-19. Across the study: Both acute and convalescent COVID-19 samples were obtained from the United States, Italy and Spain. From T cells, B-cell-depleted T cells, or PBMCs came the material, which was cDNA or gDNA.

This clone was seen more than once but under ten times. Germline CDR1 and CDR2: SNHLY and FYNNEI. The length of the CDR3 is 15 residues. The V gene end was trimmed by 5 bases and the J gene end by 7 bases; junction bases not matched to a gene: 8. Original processing methods: Amplification of reference gene primers was used by the study to estimate nucleated cell counts. Assay: immunoSEQ multiplex PCR; the TCRdb copy retains only in-frame clones and omits some. Clonal size and the V and J genes are those of that table, whereas D and trimming came from the DNA. The sample gives about 80,000 clones, approximately 80% of which show up once; around 9.7% is in the top ten.

Sequenced input: peripheral blood. The chain is built from TRBV2 and TRBJ2-2, with 9 bases aligning to TRBD1. The clonotype comes from a human donor in a cohort sampled during active COVID-19. As DNA, the CDR3 is TGTGCCAGCAGTCCTTTGACAGGGGGTGACGGGGAGCTGTTTTTT. It codes for CASSPLTGGDGELFF.